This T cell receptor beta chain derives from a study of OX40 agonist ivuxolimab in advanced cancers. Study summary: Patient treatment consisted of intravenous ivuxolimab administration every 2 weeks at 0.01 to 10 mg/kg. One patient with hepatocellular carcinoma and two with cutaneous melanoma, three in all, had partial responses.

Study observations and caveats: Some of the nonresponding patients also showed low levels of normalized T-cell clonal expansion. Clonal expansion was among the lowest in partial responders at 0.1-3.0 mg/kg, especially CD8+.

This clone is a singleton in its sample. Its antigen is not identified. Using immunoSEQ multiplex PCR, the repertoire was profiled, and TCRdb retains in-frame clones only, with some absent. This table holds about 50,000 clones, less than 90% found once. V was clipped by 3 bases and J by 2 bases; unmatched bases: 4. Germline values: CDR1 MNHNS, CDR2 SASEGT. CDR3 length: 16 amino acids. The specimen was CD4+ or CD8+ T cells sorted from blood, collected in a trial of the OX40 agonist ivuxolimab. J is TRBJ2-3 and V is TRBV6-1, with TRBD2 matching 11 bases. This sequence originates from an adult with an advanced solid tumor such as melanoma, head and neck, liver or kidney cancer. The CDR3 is CASSDIAGGLTDTQYF. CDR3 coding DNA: TGTGCCAGCAGTGACATAGCGGGAGGGCTCACAGATACGCAGTATTTT.